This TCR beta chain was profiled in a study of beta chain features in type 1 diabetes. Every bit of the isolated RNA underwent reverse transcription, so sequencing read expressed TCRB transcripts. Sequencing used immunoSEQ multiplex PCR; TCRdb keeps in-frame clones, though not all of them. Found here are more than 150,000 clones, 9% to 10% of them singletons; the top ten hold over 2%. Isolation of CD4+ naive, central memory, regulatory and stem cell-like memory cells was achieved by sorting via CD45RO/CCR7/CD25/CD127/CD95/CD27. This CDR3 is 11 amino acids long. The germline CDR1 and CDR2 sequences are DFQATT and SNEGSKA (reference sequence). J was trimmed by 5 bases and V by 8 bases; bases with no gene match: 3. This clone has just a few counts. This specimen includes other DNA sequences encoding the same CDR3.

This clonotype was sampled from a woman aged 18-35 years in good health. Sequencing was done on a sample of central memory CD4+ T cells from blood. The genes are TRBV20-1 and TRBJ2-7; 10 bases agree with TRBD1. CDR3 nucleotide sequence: TGCAGTCCGGGACAGGGGAACGAGCAGTACTTC. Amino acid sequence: CSPGQGNEQYF.